This TCR beta chain was sequenced in a study of memory CD4+ T cells and cytomegalovirus serostatus (dated by TCRdb to 2018 to 2020). For the study in its entirety: The roughly 35 healthy Belgian adults in the cohort included 9 who were CMV seropositive and about 24 who were CMV seronegative. To replicate a published TCR-based CMV serostatus classifier, the researchers sequenced the CD4+ memory TCRbeta repertoires of a Belgian cohort whose cytomegalovirus serostatus was known. Beyond this particular receptor, the publication reports: The results were interpreted as suggesting that the CMV-associated TCR signature is mostly present in the CD4+ memory repertoire. Only CD4+CD45RO+ memory cells were sequenced, in contrast to the original study, in which naive and memory CD4+ and CD8+ populations were covered. Of fewer than 200 previously reported CMV-associated TCRbeta sequences, about 72 appeared in the CD4+ memory repertoires, each in one to five individuals. For CMV serostatus prediction, a median bootstrapped AUC of 0.95 was reached with the original framework, and a median bootstrapped AUC of roughly 0.92 was reached with a US-trained random forest. On the Belgian cohort, the classifier based on the original framework reached a median bootstrapped AUC of 0.95, with a 95% CI of 0.76-1.00.

The Quick-DNA Microprep Kit was used to extract genomic DNA from the sorted cells. TCRbeta DNA was amplified with the immunoSEQ hsTCRbeta kit following the manufacturer's protocol. TCRbeta libraries were sequenced on an Illumina MiSeq instrument. In the source study's methods: Following removal of out-of-frame sequences, some 2 million distinct TCRbeta sequences were retained, with an average of around 67,000 per individual. Each individual was scored according to the count of 164 previously reported CMV-associated TCRbeta sequences and the total productive distinct TCRbeta count. A beta-binomial model was reimplemented in Python, and scikit-learn random forests with default parameters were trained on data from the US cohort. Classifier performance on the Belgian cohort was summarized as median AUC with percentile confidence intervals calculated over 10,000 bootstrap iterations. TCRdb stores this immuneACCESS table with in-frame sequences only. Part of the clones is absent; in the studies checked, under half of the shortfall reflects unresolved V genes, and no reason is known for the rest. Clonal size and the V and J genes are those of that table, whereas D and trimming came from the DNA. This sample gives around 50,000 clones in total; around 76% of them show up just once. The ten top clones hold about 1.1% of the sample.

According to the germline V gene, CDR1 reads LGHNT and CDR2 reads FRNRAP. Cut back by 7 bases and 3 bases, the V and J ends lie 6 bases apart. From the cysteine through the phenylalanine, the CDR3 covers 11 amino acids. CDR3 DNA is the only sequence kept; it has 33 bases, read in frame from the first base. A FACSAria II was used to sort memory CD4+ T cells, defined as single viable CD3+CD4+CD8-CD45RO+ cells. CMV serostatus was assessed using a Roche Elecsys assay, by which serum IgG against CMV pp150, pp28, p38 and p52 was detected. Once the samples were thawed, total CD4+ T cells were enriched through positive selection using CD4 magnetic microbeads. The samples came from a separate study whose specific focus was interrogating the CD4+ T cell memory repertoire. Peripheral blood mononuclear cells were isolated and cryopreserved according to standard operating procedures, and serum was kept at -80 degrees C. The staining relied on CD3-PerCP (BW264/56), CD4-APC (RPA-T4), CD45RO-PE (UCHT1) and CD8-Pacific Orange (3B5) antibodies, and Sytox blue was used to exclude non-viable cells.

On this clone itself: Its antigen is currently not known. There are no base qualities to consult, and no much larger clone falls within one base.

The rearranged segments are TRBV12-5 and TRBJ2-5; the D gene is unclear. Sequenced sample: memory CD4+ T cells from blood. This sequence was found in an adult in good health and CMV-seropositive. The nucleotide sequence reads as follows: TGTGCTAGTGCCTTAGAAGAGACCCAGTACTTC. The translation is CASALEETQYF.